Listed below are T cell receptor beta chains from one sample, sequenced in a study of shared clonotypes between healthy human individuals. Clones were read by immunoSEQ multiplex PCR, and TCRdb kept only the in-frame ones, dropping some. The sample yields around 700,000 clones, around 90% seen once. The sequenced material came from naive CD8+ T cells sorted from blood. These receptors all stem from a man aged 25 to 45 in good health. The conserved cysteine and the conserved F or W are not part of the CDR3 here.

CDR3,V,J
ASREWGITRGDEKLF,TRBV28,TRBJ1-4
ASSFRASGRVGEQF,TRBV13,TRBJ2-1
ASSLFGDLSSYEQY,TRBV28,TRBJ2-7
ASSSRLGRSYNEQF,TRBV7-9,TRBJ2-1
ASKVAGENEQY,TRBV7-9,TRBJ2-7
ASSYSWADRLYEQY,TRBV6-5,TRBJ2-7
ASSYSKNTPSYEQY,TRBV6-6,TRBJ2-7
ASSQDPPVAGRRTGELF,TRBV4-3,TRBJ2-2
ASSQGSTLSLFSEQF,TRBV11-2,TRBJ2-1
ASSLVGTGNPNEQF,TRBV7-9,TRBJ2-1
ATRTGTSGRFSYNEQF,TRBV15,TRBJ2-1
ASSPGTSGSRDYTDTQY,TRBV7-8,TRBJ2-3
ASSLAGNPQDGYT,TRBV5-1,TRBJ1-2
ASSFPPGGSYNEQF,TRBV5-4,TRBJ2-1
AWSSDGNEQF,TRBV30,TRBJ2-1
ASSLGLGYEQY,TRBV11-2,TRBJ2-7
ASSLVSGVAEQY,TRBV7-8,TRBJ2-7
ASNPRHEGGETQY,TRBV5-1,TRBJ2-5
ASSSIVGQTTDTQY,TRBV27,TRBJ2-3
ASSPSLGEPGAGANVLT,TRBV7-3,TRBJ2-6
ASSQDLRGYEQY,TRBV4-1,TRBJ2-7
ASSYGAVSGLEQY,TRBV6-5,TRBJ2-7
ASSLGTGSTWEQY,TRBV7-9,TRBJ2-7
ASSPILGGQNYGYT,TRBV7-9,TRBJ1-2
ASSLAYDSVLSYNEQF,TRBV7-2,TRBJ2-1
ASSAHLGDTDTQY,TRBV6-1,TRBJ2-3
ASSFRGRLAGELF,TRBV28,TRBJ2-2